The 21 T cell receptor beta chains below were found in one sample sequenced in a study of blood T cell repertoires in COVID-19. Only in-frame clones appear in the TCRdb table, and some are missing; sequencing was by immunoSEQ multiplex PCR. The data hold approximately 60,000 clones, with under 85% observed a single time. Sequencing input: peripheral blood. Receptors were obtained from an elderly woman with active or convalescent COVID-19.

The V gene is TRBV10-3, the J gene TRBJ2-3; TRBD1 matches at 8 bases. Looked up from germline, CDR1 is ENHRY and CDR2 is SYGVKD. This CDR3 has 14 amino acids. The V segment lost 4 bases and the J segment 5 bases; nucleotides outside the gene matches: 5. The CDR3 DNA reads as TGTGCCATCAGTGTCGCAGGGGGCGTAGATACGCAGTATTTT. Residues: CAISVAGGVDTQYF.

The V gene is TRBV2, the J gene TRBJ2-5, with D unresolved. Trimming cost V 4 bases and J 5 bases, with 5 bases left between them. The germline gives CDR1 SNHLY, CDR2 FYNNEI. The CDR3 extends over 11 amino acids. Written as DNA, the CDR3 is TGTGCCAGCAGTGTTGAGGAGACCCAGTACTTC. This translates into CASSVEETQYF.

The chain recombines TRBV19 with TRBJ1-5; D might be TRBD1 (5 bases). V shed 10 bases and J shed 0 bases, with 19 bases lying between them. The length of the CDR3 is 16 residues. Germline-derived CDR1 and CDR2 are LNHDA and SQIVND (reference sequence). The CDR3 here is CATAVRDPYSNQPQHF. The DNA of the CDR3 is TGTGCCACCGCTGTGCGGGACCCATATAGCAATCAGCCCCAGCATTTT.

The chain links TRBV3-1 (or the pseudogene TRBV3-2) to TRBJ2-5; D is uncertain. Germline assignment: CDR1 LGHDT and CDR2 YNNKEL (reference sequence). The CDR3 runs 14 residues. With 0 bases removed from V and 5 bases from J, the gap between germline ends came to 10 bases. The CDR3 DNA sequence: TGTGCCAGCAGCCAAGATTACCCTAGGGAGACCCAGTACTTC. This encodes CASSQDYPRETQYF.

The rearrangement uses TRBV5-4 and TRBJ2-7; D gene ambiguous. This CDR3 is 12 amino acids long. The germline V gene encodes CDR1 SGHNT and CDR2 YYREEE (reference sequence). V lost 0 bases and J lost 3, with 4 bases in between. This CDR3 is CASSLDFYEQYF. The DNA of the CDR3 is TGTGCCAGCAGCTTGGACTTCTACGAGCAGTACTTC.

The chain combines TRBV5-1 with TRBJ1-6; TRBD1 is a possible D gene (6 bases). Between the trimmed V and J ends, which lost 2 bases and 7 bases, there was a span of 10 bases. The length of the CDR3 is 14 residues. Looked up from germline, CDR1 is SGHRS and CDR2 is YFSETQ. The CDR3 sequence is CASSLDRRNSPLHF. DNA for the CDR3: TGCGCCAGCAGCTTAGACAGGAGAAATTCACCCCTCCACTTT.

This chain uses TRBV29-1 with TRBJ1-1; a weak D match, TRBD1 (5 bases). Per germline, CDR1 SQVTM and CDR2 ANQGSEA. V was cut by 0 bases and J by 2 bases, with 10 bases left in between. This CDR3 region has 14 residues. CDR3 sequence reads: CSVEDAGYNTEAFF. DNA for the CDR3: TGCAGCGTTGAAGATGCAGGGTATAACACTGAAGCTTTCTTT.

V and J are TRBV9 and TRBJ2-1, with D maybe TRBD2 (6 bases). The CDR3 contains 15 residues. The V gene's germline CDR1 is SGDLS and CDR2 YYNGEE. V shed 4 bases and J shed 4 bases, with 15 bases lying between them. The CDR3 region has the DNA TGTGCCAGCAGCCCCCGCGGGGAGCCTTACAATGAGCAGTTCTTC. Encoded protein: CASSPRGEPYNEQFF.

The CDR3 spells CASSLAGYTEAFF. CDR3 DNA sequence: TGCGCCAGCAGCTTGGCCGGTTACACTGAAGCTTTCTTT. The chain employs TRBV5-1 and TRBJ1-1; the D is unclear. The CDR3 contains 13 residues. Trimming removed 0 bases from V and 3 bases from J, with 6 bases in between. CDR1 SGHRS and CDR2 YFSETQ come from the germline V gene.

About this clone itself: Compared with germline, one end of the junction differs, possibly owing to a read error. This chain uses TRBV6-1 with TRBJ2-7, with 9 bases matching TRBD1. The CDR3 loop spans 16 amino acids. Germline V gene data show CDR1 as MNHNS and CDR2 as SASEGT. The CDR3 nucleotides are TGTGCCAGCAGTCAAGCGGACAGGGGCGACACCTACGAGCAGTACTTC. It codes for CASSQADRGDTYEQYF.

This chain joins TRBV12-5 and TRBJ2-3, with D perhaps TRBD2 (6 bases). The CDR3 runs 14 residues. V gave up 4 bases and J gave up 0 bases, with 8 bases separating them. Germline V CDR1 and CDR2: LGHNT, FRNRAP. In DNA, the CDR3 is TGTGCTAGTGGTTCAGGGACTAGCACAGATACGCAGTATTTT. Amino acids: CASGSGTSTDTQYF.

The chain carries TRBV5-1 and TRBJ1-6, with D perhaps matching TRBD1 (5 bases). Trimming stripped 8 bases from V and 0 bases from J, with 12 bases between. Looked up from germline, CDR1 is SGHRS and CDR2 is YFSETQ. This CDR3 region has 15 residues. CDR3 amino acids: CAREQESSYNSPLHF. CDR3 DNA: TGCGCCAGAGAACAGGAGAGCTCCTATAATTCACCCCTCCACTTT.

V is TRBV11-2 and J is TRBJ2-3; 8 bases agree with TRBD2. Germline V gene lookup returns CDR1 SGHAT and CDR2 FQNNGV. V was clipped by 5 bases and J by 0 bases; unmatched bases: 7. This CDR3 comprises 16 residues. CDR3: CASSPLGGGSTDTQYF. For the CDR3, the DNA is TGTGCCAGCAGCCCCCTCGGGGGGGGTAGCACAGATACGCAGTATTTT.

This clone was found a few times. The chain uses TRBV4-1 and TRBJ1-6; tentatively, D is TRBD1 (6 bases). V was pared by 5 bases and J by 3 bases, with 11 bases between. CDR1 and CDR2 from the germline V gene are MGHRA and YSYEKL. The CDR3 runs to 15 residues. DNA of the CDR3: TGCGCCAGCAGCGAGGGGACAATCTATAATTCACCCCTCCACTTT. Protein product: CASSEGTIYNSPLHF.

This clone occurred once. The rearrangement uses TRBV27 and TRBJ2-7; D might be TRBD2 (8 bases). From germline, CDR1 is MNHEY and CDR2 SMNVEV (reference sequence). The CDR3 covers 14 residues. V lost 8 bases to trimming and J lost 5 bases, with 19 bases between them. In DNA form, the CDR3 reads TGTGCCAGCCGATACGGGAGGGGGCGAAACGAGCAGTACTTC. This sequence encodes CASRYGRGRNEQYF.

This clone was observed many times. V usage is TRBV2 and J usage is TRBJ2-5; 8 bases are a match to TRBD1. The length of the CDR3 is 17 residues. Unmatched junction bases numbered 9, after V lost 1 base and J lost 2 bases. Per the germline V gene, CDR1 is SNHLY and CDR2 is FYNNEI. CDR3 region: CASSEVSGTGAQETQYF. The CDR3 DNA sequence: TGTGCCAGCAGTGAAGTCTCCGGGACAGGAGCTCAAGAGACCCAGTACTTC.

V usage is TRBV6-1 and J usage is TRBJ1-6, with D possibly TRBD1 on 6 matching bases. In germline, CDR1 is MNHNS, CDR2 SASEGT. The length of the CDR3 is 16 residues. Trimming left V 3 bases short and J 7 bases short, with 16 bases between. CDR3 sequence (DNA): TGTGCCAGCAGTGATCTTCTCACAGGGCAGAATTCACCCCTCCACTTT. It encodes CASSDLLTGQNSPLHF.

The chain carries TRBV7-3 and TRBJ1-6, with D perhaps TRBD1 (6 bases). Germline CDR1 reads SGHTA; CDR2 reads FQGTGA. There are 14 residues in the CDR3. V lost 3 bases to trimming and J lost 7 bases, with 10 bases between them. This CDR3 is CASSFSQGNSPLHF. In nucleotides, the CDR3 is TGTGCCAGCAGCTTCTCACAGGGAAATTCACCCCTCCACTTT.

CDR3 region: CASSLPSSPEAFF. The CDR3 nucleotides are TGCGCCAGCAGCTTGCCCTCGTCCCCTGAAGCTTTCTTT. J is TRBJ1-1 and V is TRBV5-1, with D unclear. Trimming pared 1 base from V and 6 bases from J, leaving 10 bases between. CDR3 size: 13 residues. Germline V gene lookup returns CDR1 SGHRS and CDR2 YFSETQ.

The chain couples TRBV10-3 to TRBJ1-6, with TRBD1 as a possible D gene (5 bases). V was clipped by 2 bases and J by 0 bases, with 8 bases between them. Germline CDR1 and CDR2: ENHRY and SYGVKD. The CDR3 has 16 amino acids. The CDR3 DNA sequence: TGTGCCATCAGTGAGGGGGGAGGCTCCTATAATTCACCCCTCCACTTT. Translating it yields CAISEGGGSYNSPLHF.

The V gene is TRBV5-1, the J gene TRBJ1-5; 9 bases line up with TRBD1. After removal of 4 bases from V and 6 bases from J, the junction contained 8 bases not matched to a gene. Germline assignment: CDR1 SGHRS and CDR2 YFSETQ. This CDR3 has 15 amino acids. The CDR3 sequence is CASSLEGQGFQPQHF. The CDR3 coding sequence is TGCGCCAGCAGCCTGGAGGGACAGGGTTTTCAGCCCCAGCATTTT.